A single sample gave rise to the 25 T cell receptor beta chains below, sequenced in a study of beta chain features in type 1 diabetes. Study-level points and caveats: Shortening that was moderate but significant affected the TCRB CDR3s of Type 1 diabetes patients in all four CD4+ subsets.

As every portion of the isolated RNA was reverse transcribed, the sequencing read expressed TCRB transcripts. Method: immunoSEQ multiplex PCR; TCRdb's copy keeps in-frame clones and lacks some. The sample carries over 150,000 clones, roughly 8% recorded once. Their antigens remain unidentified. Sequenced: central memory CD4+ T cells from blood. The origin of the receptors is a man aged 18 to 29 with type 1 diabetes.

The chain combines TRBV27 with TRBJ2-1; 9 nucleotides line up with TRBD2. After removal of 8 bases from V and 0 bases from J, the junction contained 2 bases not matched to a gene. CDR1 is MNHEY, CDR2 SMNVEV, per germline (reference sequence). The CDR3 extends over 14 amino acids. For the CDR3, the DNA is TGTGCCAGCTATAGCGGGAGCTCCTACAATGAGCAGTTCTTC. Translated, it gives CASYSGSSYNEQFF.

This clone was observed a handful of times. The CDR3 region has the DNA TGTGCCAGCAGACGCCGCACCCAAACAAGGGGAACGTACGAGCAGTACTTC. The encoded protein is CASRRRTQTRGTYEQYF. The rearrangement joins TRBV27 to TRBJ2-7, with D tentatively TRBD1 (5 bases). Germline CDR1 is MNHEY and CDR2 is SMNVEV (reference sequence). V was cut by 6 bases and J by 4 bases, with 25 bases left in between. The CDR3 has 17 residues.

This clone was seen more than once but under ten times. The chain links TRBV11-3 to TRBJ2-7, with TRBD1 identical over 7 bases. This CDR3 comprises 12 residues. The germline V gene encodes CDR1 SGHNT and CDR2 YENEEA. J was trimmed by 9 bases and V by 5 bases; bases with no gene match: 7. DNA of the CDR3: TGTGCCAGCAGCGATACAGGGGTTGGGCAGTACTTC. Amino acids: CASSDTGVGQYF.

This clone was found a few times. This sequence joins TRBV6-6 and TRBJ2-5, with D maybe TRBD2 (6 bases). The CDR3 has 11 amino acids. Between the trimmed V and J ends, which lost 11 bases and 5 bases, there was a span of 12 bases. Germline V gives CDR1 MNHNY, CDR2 SVGAGI (reference sequence). CDR3 sequence: CAGGKEETQYF. DNA of the CDR3: TGTGCCGGAGGGAAGGAGGAGACCCAGTACTTC.

The chain has TRBV5-6 and TRBJ2-1, with 8 nucleotides matching TRBD1. Germline-derived CDR1 and CDR2 are SGHDT and YYEEEE. Germline trimming cut 0 bases from V and 7 bases from J; bases unmatched to any gene: 6. CDR3 length equals 15 residues. CDR3 nucleotide sequence: TGTGCCAGCAGCTTGGGTCAGGGGGCTTGGAATGAGCAGTTCTTC. Its protein product is CASSLGQGAWNEQFF.

This sequence joins TRBV18 and TRBJ2-5; 10 bases line up with TRBD2. V shed 4 bases and J 1 base; nucleotides not matched to a gene: 0. The germline CDR1 and CDR2 sequences are KGHSH and LQKENI. The CDR3 length is 14 residues. The CDR3 spells CASSLAGGQETQYF. The CDR3 coding sequence is TGTGCCAGCTCACTAGCGGGGGGCCAAGAGACCCAGTACTTC. Full variable domain (outside the CDR3, taken from reference TRBV18 and TRBJ2-5): NAGVMQNPRHLVRRRGQEARLRCSPMKGHSHVYWYRQLPEEGLKFMVYLQKENIIDESGMPKERFSAEFPKEGPSILRIQQVVRGDSAAYFCASSLAGGQETQYFGPGTRLLVL.

The V gene is TRBV28, the J gene TRBJ2-2; no clear D. There are 15 residues in the CDR3. In germline, CDR1 is MDHEN, CDR2 SYDVKM. Trimming shortened V by 4 bases and J by 6 bases, and 15 bases separated the two germline ends. The CDR3 nucleotides read TGTGCCAGCAGTTCCCCTTCGAGTCTTTCCGGGGAGCTGTTTTTT. Its translation is CASSSPSSLSGELFF.

The table lists this clone with a few counts. V is TRBV30 and J is TRBJ2-3, with 7 bases lining up with TRBD1. CDR1 is GTSNPN and CDR2 is SVGIG in the germline V gene (reference sequence). The CDR3 consists of 13 residues. V trimming: 4 bases; J trimming: 7 bases; junction bases outside the gene matches: 8. The CDR3 coding sequence is TGTGCCTGGATGACAGGGCCCTCTAATACGCAGTATTTT. Translated: CAWMTGPSNTQYF. The full variable domain, rest sourced from reference TRBV30 and TRBJ2-3, is SQTIHQWPATLVQPVGSPLSLECTVEGTSNPNLYWYRQAAGRGLQLLFYSVGIGQISSEVPQNLSASRPQDRQFILSSKKLLLSDSGFYLCAWMTGPSNTQYFGPGTRLTVL.

V usage is TRBV7-2 and J usage is TRBJ2-7; 12 bases match TRBD2. The CDR3 consists of 19 residues. V shed 4 bases and J 0 bases; nucleotides not matched to a gene: 13. Germline CDR1 and CDR2: SGHTA and FQGNSA. DNA for the CDR3: TGTGCCAGCAGCTCCTCTAGCGGGGGGGGGTTGACCCGCTCCTACGAGCAGTACTTC. Amino acid sequence: CASSSSSGGGLTRSYEQYF. The full variable domain, rest sourced from reference TRBV7-2 and TRBJ2-7, is GAGVSQSPSNKVTEKGKDVELRCDPISGHTALYWYRQSLGQGLEFLIYFQGNSAPDKSGLPSDRFSAERTGGSVSTLTIQRTQQEDSAVYLCASSSSSGGGLTRSYEQYFGPGTRLTVT.

This clone occurred a few times. The V call is TRBV30, the J call TRBJ1-2; no clear D gene. The CDR3 sequence is 15 residues long. The V gene's germline CDR1 is GTSNPN and CDR2 SVGIG (reference sequence). Between the trimmed V and J ends, which lost 3 bases and 4 bases, there was a span of 18 bases. The CDR3 spells CAWSNAPRSSYGYTF. The DNA for the CDR3 is TGTGCCTGGAGCAACGCCCCGAGGAGCTCCTATGGCTACACCTTC.

This clone was found a few times. This chain joins TRBV5-1 and TRBJ1-5; D might be TRBD1 (5 bases). The V end lost 4 bases, the J end lost 6 bases, and 17 bases lay between the germline ends. The V gene's germline CDR1 is SGHRS and CDR2 YFSETQ. The CDR3 spans 15 residues. In DNA, the CDR3 is TGCGCCAGCAGCACTAACGGGGGTCTCGGTCAGCCCCAGCATTTT. It yields the protein CASSTNGGLGQPQHF.

The chain carries TRBV27 and TRBJ2-1, with TRBD2 as a possible D gene (6 bases). The CDR3 covers 14 residues. Trimming removed 3 bases at V and 3 bases at J, with 9 bases between. The germline CDR1 and CDR2 sequences are MNHEY and SMNVEV (reference sequence). CDR3: CASSFGDFYNEQFF. The CDR3 nucleotides are TGTGCCAGCAGTTTCGGGGACTTCTACAATGAGCAGTTCTTC.

The V call is TRBV28, the J call TRBJ2-4; 8 bases agree with TRBD2. There are 14 residues in the CDR3. The V gene's germline CDR1 is MDHEN and CDR2 SYDVKM. J lost 4 bases, V lost 4 bases, and 3 bases had no gene match. The CDR3 DNA sequence: TGTGCCAGCAGTTGGACTAGCCATAAAAACATTCAGTACTTC. As protein: CASSWTSHKNIQYF.

The table lists this clone with a few counts. The chain is built from TRBV27 and TRBJ2-5; D unresolved. TRBJ2-7 matches the DNA end more closely, so the J call is doubtful. This CDR3 contains 10 residues. Germline values: CDR1 MNHEY, CDR2 SMNVEV (reference sequence). In DNA, the CDR3 is TGTGCCAGACTACACCACGAGCAGTACTTC. This translates into CARLHHEQYF.

This clone was observed a handful of times. V is TRBV5-5 and J is TRBJ2-5, with a weak D call TRBD1 (6 bases). Trimming removed 4 bases at V and 4 bases at J, with 11 bases between. The CDR3 runs to 13 residues. Germline V gene data show CDR1 as SGHKS and CDR2 as YYEKEE (reference sequence). The CDR3 here is CASSNQGGETQYF. CDR3 nucleotides: TGTGCCAGCAGCAACCAAGGGGGAGAGACCCAGTACTTC.

This clone was counted only a few times. This chain joins TRBV2 and TRBJ2-5, with D hard to call. Germline V CDR1 and CDR2: SNHLY, FYNNEI. The CDR3 has 12 residues. Trimming cost V 6 bases and J 5 bases, with 10 bases left between them. In nucleotides, the CDR3 is TGTGCCAGCAGCGAAATCCAGGAGACCCAGTACTTC. This translates into CASSEIQETQYF.

This clone came up a few times. This chain joins TRBV30 and TRBJ2-1, with 7 bases identical to TRBD1. This CDR3 is built from 13 residues. Germline V gene sequence: CDR1 GTSNPN, CDR2 SVGIG (reference sequence). Trimming removed 3 bases from V and 3 bases from J; junction bases left unmatched: 2. The CDR3, as DNA: TGTGCCTGGAGGACAGGGCACTACAATGAGCAGTTCTTC. Protein sequence: CAWRTGHYNEQFF. The full variable domain, its missing parts supplied by reference TRBV30 and TRBJ2-1, is SQTIHQWPATLVQPVGSPLSLECTVEGTSNPNLYWYRQAAGRGLQLLFYSVGIGQISSEVPQNLSASRPQDRQFILSSKKLLLSDSGFYLCAWRTGHYNEQFFGPGTRLTVL.

This clone was seen more than once but under ten times. The chain has TRBV28 and TRBJ1-5; the match to TRBD1 covers 7 bases. CDR1 is MDHEN and CDR2 is SYDVKM in the germline V gene. Trimming removed 3 bases from V and 8 bases from J; junction bases left unmatched: 13. CDR3 size: 16 residues. CDR3 sequence reads: CASSFVGNRGGEPQHF. Here the CDR3 DNA reads TGTGCCAGCAGTTTTGTTGGGAACAGGGGTGGTGAGCCCCAGCATTTT.

This clone was detected only a few times. V gene TRBV7-2 combines with J gene TRBJ1-5; 7 bases are shared with TRBD1. The length of the CDR3 is 16 residues. The germline gives CDR1 SGHTA, CDR2 FQGNSA. V was pared by 5 bases and J by 2 bases, with 9 bases of the junction left unmatched. The CDR3 region is CASSTEGAFGNQPQHF. DNA of the CDR3: TGTGCCAGCAGCACTGAGGGGGCTTTTGGCAATCAGCCCCAGCATTTT.

This clone was detected only a few times. The chain combines TRBV19 with TRBJ2-5; 12 bases are shared with TRBD2. After removal of 6 bases from V and 4 bases from J, the junction contained 6 bases not matched to a gene. This CDR3 has 15 amino acids. The germline V gene has CDR1 LNHDA and CDR2 SQIVND (reference sequence). CDR3 nucleotide sequence: TGTGCCAGTAGCCGGACTAGCGGGATGGGAGAGACCCAGTACTTC. It translates to CASSRTSGMGETQYF.

The chain carries TRBV5-4 and TRBJ2-2; TRBD2 aligns across 10 bases. In germline, CDR1 is SGHNT, CDR2 YYREEE (reference sequence). The length of the CDR3 is 16 residues. V trimming: 4 bases; J trimming: 0 bases; junction bases outside the gene matches: 3. CDR3 nucleotide sequence: TGTGCCAGCAGCAGGGGACTAGCGACGAACACCGGGGAGCTGTTTTTT. Protein product: CASSRGLATNTGELFF.

V usage is TRBV5-6 and J usage is TRBJ1-1; D is unclear. Looked up from germline, CDR1 is SGHDT and CDR2 is YYEEEE. V was trimmed by 0 bases and J by 1 base, leaving 4 bases between them. The CDR3 length is 13 residues. The DNA for the CDR3 is TGTGCCAGCAGCTTGGTCTGGAACACTGAAGCTTTCTTT. This codes for CASSLVWNTEAFF.

The J gene is TRBJ2-3, the V gene TRBV30, with 8 bases fitting TRBD1. Germline V lookup: CDR1 GTSNPN, CDR2 SVGIG (reference sequence). The CDR3 sequence is 16 residues long. V shed 2 bases and J 3 bases; nucleotides not matched to a gene: 10. The CDR3 sequence is CAWSLRGRPTTDTQYF. DNA of the CDR3: TGTGCCTGGAGTCTCAGGGGGCGGCCAACAACAGATACGCAGTATTTT.

The chain has TRBV20-1 and TRBJ2-7; 7 bases map to TRBD1. The germline V gene encodes CDR1 DFQATT and CDR2 SNEGSKA (reference sequence). J was trimmed by 3 bases and V by 5 bases; bases with no gene match: 1. The CDR3 runs 11 residues. The chain's CDR3 is CSARDSYEQYF. Here the CDR3 DNA reads TGCAGTGCTCGGGACAGCTACGAGCAGTACTTC.

The table lists this clone with a few counts. The sample carries other DNA sequences with the same CDR3. The V and J genes are TRBV5-4 and TRBJ2-5, with D possibly matching TRBD2 (5 bases). Germline-derived CDR1 and CDR2 are SGHNT and YYREEE (reference sequence). The CDR3 spans 14 residues. V shed 1 base and J shed 4 bases, with 11 bases lying between them. The CDR3 bases are TGTGCCAGCAGCTTGATGGGGAGCGTAGAGACCCAGTACTTC. It specifies CASSLMGSVETQYF.